Listed here are 2 T cell receptor beta chains from one sample, sequenced in a study of tumor-infiltrating lymphocytes in primary liver carcinoma. Scientists recovered RNA and DNA together from around 20-30 mg of unsorted bulk tissue. Total RNA (around 0.45 ug) served as template for TCR beta cDNA synthesis primed by a constant-region primer. Generation of the TCR beta libraries relied on three nested multiplex PCR rounds using slightly modified ARM-PCR. In the first two PCR rounds, TRBV1-TRBV30 forward primers were paired with a C-beta reverse primer, and each round lasted roughly 10 cycles. TCRdb reprocessed the multiplex PCR reads via MiXCR and lists one record per CDR3 protein. The data contain 150,000 to 200,000 distinct CDR3 sequences, around four fifths of them singletons. Sequencing was performed on tumor tissue from primary liver carcinoma. These receptor sequences come from a man in his forties or fifties with primary liver carcinoma and hepatitis B virus infection.

This clonotype was seen more than once but under ten times. A single base separates this from a much larger clone, so it may be a read error. The chain employs TRBV7-8 and TRBJ2-7, with 14 bases matching TRBD2. From germline, CDR1 is SGHVS and CDR2 FQNEAQ. The CDR3 runs to 15 residues. The CDR3 nucleotides read TGTGTCAGCAGGAGACTAGCGGGAGGGGGCTACGAGCAGTACTTC. It is translated as CVSRRLAGGGYEQYF. The variable domain in full, completed from reference TRBV7-8 and TRBJ2-7, reads GAGVSQSPRYKVAKRGQDVALRCDPISGHVSLFWYQQALGQGPEFLTYFQNEAQLDKSGLPSDRFFAERPEGSVSTLKIQRTQQEDSAVYLCVSRRLAGGGYEQYFGPGTRLTVT.

Of note for this clonotype: A junction end diverges from the germline sequence, so it may reflect a read error. This sequence joins TRBV29-1 and TRBJ2-5; D not certain. In germline, CDR1 is SQVTM, CDR2 ANQGSEA. The CDR3 loop spans 11 amino acids. The CDR3 region has the DNA TGCAGCGCCACGCCGGGTGTGACCCACTACTTC. Protein sequence: CSATPGVTHYF.